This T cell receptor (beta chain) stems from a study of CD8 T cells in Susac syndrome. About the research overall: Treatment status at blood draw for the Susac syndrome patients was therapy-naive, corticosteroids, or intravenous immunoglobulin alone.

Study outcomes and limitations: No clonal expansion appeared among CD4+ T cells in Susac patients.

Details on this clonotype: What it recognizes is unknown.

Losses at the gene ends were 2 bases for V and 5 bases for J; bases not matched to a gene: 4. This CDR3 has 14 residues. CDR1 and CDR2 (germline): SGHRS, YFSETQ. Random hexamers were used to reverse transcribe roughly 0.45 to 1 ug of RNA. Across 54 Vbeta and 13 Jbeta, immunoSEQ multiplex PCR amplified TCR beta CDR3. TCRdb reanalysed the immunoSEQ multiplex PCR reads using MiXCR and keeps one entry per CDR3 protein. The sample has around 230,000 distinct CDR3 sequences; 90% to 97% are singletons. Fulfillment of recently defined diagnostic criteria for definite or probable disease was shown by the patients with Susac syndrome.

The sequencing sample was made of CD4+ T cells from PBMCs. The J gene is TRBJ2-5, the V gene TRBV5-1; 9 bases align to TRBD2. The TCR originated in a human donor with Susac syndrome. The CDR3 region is CASSFGTSTETQYF. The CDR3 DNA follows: TGCGCCAGCAGCTTCGGGACTAGCACTGAGACCCAGTACTTC.